This is a list of T cell receptor beta chains from one sample in a study of blood T cell repertoires in COVID-19. Clones were read by immunoSEQ multiplex PCR, and TCRdb kept only the in-frame ones, dropping some. The sample has about 97,000 clones, roughly nine tenths seen once. The sequenced sample consisted of peripheral blood. All receptors derive from a man aged 50-59 years with acute or convalescent COVID-19. The conserved cysteine and the conserved F or W are not part of the CDR3 here.

>TRBJ1-5|TRBV6-5
ASRDRGGQPQH
>TRBJ2-3|TRBV7-9
ASSPAESTGAAGDTQY
>TRBJ2-3|TRBV5-6
ASSERTGAGPDTQY
>TRBJ2-1|TRBV4-2
ASSHLSGGNNEQF
>TRBJ1-3|TRBV5-1
ASSLDRQTSGNTIY
>TRBJ1-1|TRBV5-1
ASSLTGFTEAF
>TRBJ2-1|TRBV14
ASSFSGFDEQF
>TRBJ1-5|TRBV15
ATSRPQGNQPQH
>TRBJ1-4|TRBV18
ASSPTPRTGSEKLF
>TRBJ2-1|TRBV10-3
AIRGTGLAGDEQF
>TRBJ2-7|TRBV5-6
ASSPTRSYEQY
>TRBJ2-5|TRBV6-5
ASRVEGETQY
>TRBJ1-1|TRBV29-1
SVLGYSSTEAF
>TRBJ2-3|TRBV7-3
ASSPRTGEDTQY
>TRBJ2-7|TRBV9
ASSVGGESPEQY
>TRBJ2-5|TRBV7-2
ASSLRQGQGSGSQETQY
>TRBJ2-2|TRBV10-3
AMWSGDGELF
>TRBJ2-7|TRBV6-2/TRBV6-3
ASRRDTAGEQY
>TRBJ2-4|TRBV10-2
ASSDGIAGELAKNIQY
>TRBJ2-7|TRBV5-1
ASSTTSGGSYEQY
>TRBJ2-1|TRBV18
ASSPYLAGGHGEQF
>TRBJ2-7|TRBV19
ASTPTGGIYEQY
>TRBJ2-2|TRBV5-1
ASSPLGQGALGTGELF
>TRBJ1-1|TRBV2
ASKKTGMNTEAF
>TRBJ1-2|TRBV6-1
ASSERGVNYGYT
>TRBJ2-3|TRBV6-5
ASRQGGKPPNTQY
>TRBJ1-5|TRBV6-1
ASSEYRQGNQPQH
>TRBJ1-1|TRBV6-5
ASSYVGEEGEAF
>TRBJ1-2|TRBV6-7
ASSYRTVLEGYT
>TRBJ1-2|TRBV11-2
ASTLAAIGYGYT
>TRBJ1-6|TRBV19
ASRRPQGLGGNSPLH